The rows below give T cell receptor beta chains drawn from one sample of a study of long-term antiretroviral therapy in people with HIV. The method was immunoSEQ multiplex PCR; TCRdb's version includes in-frame clones alone and lacks a portion of them. This sample yields 20,000 to 25,000 clones, of which roughly 88% are seen a single time; about 9% belongs to the top ten. The specimen comprised unsorted PBMCs, sampled 1.2 years after starting antiretroviral therapy. The origin of the receptors is a woman aged 40 to 50 with HIV. Each CDR3 is given with its conserved first and last residue. The D gene is left open where the match is weak. For some rows the clone size is stated as once, few or many, or as a class when expanded; others skip it.

D	J	size	V	DNA	CDR3
.	TRBJ2-3	few	TRBV12-5	TGTGCTAGTGGTTTGGAGCCTTTCACAGATACGCAGTATTTT	CASGLEPFTDTQYF
.	TRBJ1-2	.	TRBV7-2	TGTGCCAGCAGCCCCTCAGAAAACTATGGCTACACCTTC	CASSPSENYGYTF
.	TRBJ2-7	.	TRBV7-2	TGTGCCAGCAAACAAGCGGCTAACTCCTACGAGCAGTACTTC	CASKQAANSYEQYF
.	TRBJ2-7	.	TRBV4-2	TGTGCCAGCAGCCAAGAGGTTCGATCCCCGATCGAGCAGTACTTC	CASSQEVRSPIEQYF
TRBD1	TRBJ2-5	once	TRBV18	TGTGCCAGCTCGTCGACAGGGGGAGAGACCCAGTACTTC	CASSSTGGETQYF
.	TRBJ2-1	.	TRBV15	TGTGCCACCGGAGGGCAGGAGTTCAATGAGCAGTTCTTC	CATGGQEFNEQFF
.	TRBJ2-7	few	TRBV27	TGTGCCAGCAGTTTCTTTTTAGGCTACGAGCAGTACTTC	CASSFFLGYEQYF
TRBD1	TRBJ2-7	few	TRBV6-1	TGTGCCAGCAGTAATCCGGGACAGGGTTCCTACGAGCAGTACTTC	CASSNPGQGSYEQYF
TRBD1	TRBJ2-5	.	TRBV5-1	TGCGCCAGCAGCCCCCAGGGGGCGGTAGGGGAGACCCAGTACTTC	CASSPQGAVGETQYF
TRBD2	TRBJ2-1	.	TRBV5-1	TGCGCCAGCGCCTCTCCGGGACTAGCGGGAGGTATAACCTACAATGAGCAGTTCTTC	CASASPGLAGGITYNEQFF
TRBD1	TRBJ1-4	once	TRBV7-8	TGTGCCAGCAGCTTGAGACAGGGCCAGAATGAAAAACTGTTTTTT	CASSLRQGQNEKLFF
.	TRBJ2-7	.	TRBV5-1	TGCGCCAGCAGCCCCCTCGGGGGAGAGACGAGCGAGCAGTACTTC	CASSPLGGETSEQYF
TRBD1	TRBJ1-3	.	TRBV5-1	TGCGCCAGCAGCTTGGTCGGGACAGGGAGCCCTGGAAACACCATATATTTT	CASSLVGTGSPGNTIYF
.	TRBJ2-7	.	TRBV7-9	TGTGCCAGCAGCCAACAAAGCGGACAAGGCTACGAGCAGTACTTC	CASSQQSGQGYEQYF
.	TRBJ2-1	.	TRBV10-2	TGCGCCAGCAGTGAACTCGTCACGGCCAATGAGCAGTTCTTC	CASSELVTANEQFF
TRBD1	TRBJ1-5	.	TRBV2	TGTGCCAGCAGACCGGACAGGGCGTTGGGTCAGCCCCAGCATTTT	CASRPDRALGQPQHF
TRBD1	TRBJ2-7	.	TRBV28	TGTGCCAGCAGTTCCACGGACAGGGTGAGCTCCTACGAGCAGTACTTC	CASSSTDRVSSYEQYF
.	TRBJ2-2	.	TRBV11-1	TGTGCCAGCAGCTTAGCGGGCGGGACGAACACCGGGGAGCTGTTTTTT	CASSLAGGTNTGELFF
TRBD2	TRBJ2-3	.	TRBV9	TGTGCCAGCAGCGTAGTGGGGGGGGCAGATACGCAGTATTTT	CASSVVGGADTQYF
TRBD2	TRBJ2-7	once	TRBV28	TGTGCCAGCTCTCGTACGGGACTACCAAACTACGAGCAGTACTTC	CASSRTGLPNYEQYF
TRBD1	TRBJ1-1	few	TRBV30	TGTGCCTCCCGGACAGGTTTACTTGTTTTCTTT	CASRTGLLVFF
TRBD2	TRBJ2-7	.	TRBV28	TGTGCCAGCAGTCCCTCTAGCGGGGGATTATACGAGCAGTACTTC	CASSPSSGGLYEQYF
.	TRBJ2-1	once	TRBV5-1	TGCGCCAGCAGCGGACAAGGGACATCCTCCAATGAGCAGTTCTTC	CASSGQGTSSNEQFF
TRBD2	TRBJ2-7	.	TRBV7-2	TGTGCCAGCAGCTTAGGGGCGGGAGGGCCCTACGAGCAGTACTTC	CASSLGAGGPYEQYF
TRBD2	TRBJ2-7	.	TRBV4-2	TGTGCCAGCAGCCAAGGAGCGGGAGGGCCCTACGAGCAGTACTTC	CASSQGAGGPYEQYF
TRBD2	TRBJ2-3	.	TRBV4-2	TGTGCCAGCAGCCAAGACACTAGCGGGAGGAGAGATACGCAGTATTTT	CASSQDTSGRRDTQYF
.	TRBJ2-7	.	TRBV27	TGTGCCAGCAGTCTGATCGGGGGACTCTCCTACGAGCAGTACTTC	CASSLIGGLSYEQYF
.	TRBJ2-7	.	TRBV7-2	TGTGCCAGCAGCCCAGGGTACGAGCAGTACTTC	CASSPGYEQYF
.	TRBJ1-1	.	TRBV5-1	TGCGCCAGCAGCGGGAGACAAGGAACCACGGCTGAAGCTTTCTTT	CASSGRQGTTAEAFF
TRBD1	TRBJ1-1	.	TRBV5-4	TGTGCCAGCAGCGCAAGACAGGGACGGGACACTGAAGCTTTCTTT	CASSARQGRDTEAFF
.	TRBJ2-7	.	TRBV7-6	TGTGCCAGCAGCTTAGATGTAGGGGTCGAGCAGTACTTC	CASSLDVGVEQYF
.	TRBJ2-1	once	TRBV5-1	TGCGCCAGCAGCTTAATAAAGGACAGCTACTCCTACAATGAGCAGTTCTTC	CASSLIKDSYSYNEQFF
.	TRBJ2-5	.	TRBV2	TGTGCCAGCAACCCCTGGGGACTGCAAGAGACCCAGTACTTC	CASNPWGLQETQYF
TRBD1	TRBJ1-4	.	TRBV10-3	TGTGCCATCAGTGAGTCGACAGGGTGGACTGAAAAACTGTTTTTT	CAISESTGWTEKLFF
TRBD2	TRBJ2-1	.	TRBV5-1	TGCGCCAGCAGCGGGGGACTAGCGGGAGGGGCCAATGAGCAGTTCTTC	CASSGGLAGGANEQFF
TRBD2	TRBJ2-7	.	TRBV6-5	TGTGCCAGCAGTTATTATAGCGGGAGTCTTCTCGAGCAGTACTTC	CASSYYSGSLLEQYF
.	TRBJ1-5	few	TRBV2	TGTGCCAGCAGTGGAGGGTTGGGTAATCAGCCCCAGCATTTT	CASSGGLGNQPQHF
TRBD2	TRBJ2-7	few	TRBV7-2	TGTGCCAGCAGCTTAGTCGCTGGCGGAACGGGAGGAACTTCCTACGAGCAGTACTTC	CASSLVAGGTGGTSYEQYF
TRBD2	TRBJ2-3	once	TRBV19	TGTGCCAGTAGTGACTCTTTAAGCGGGAGCCTCACAGATACGCAGTATTTT	CASSDSLSGSLTDTQYF
.	TRBJ2-7	few	TRBV4-3	TGCGCCAGCAGCCAAGATCCGAACGGGGGCCCGTCCTACGAGCAGTACTTC	CASSQDPNGGPSYEQYF
.	TRBJ2-7	.	TRBV29-1	TGCAGCGTCGTGGGGGGCCTACTCTACGAGCAGTACTTC	CSVVGGLLYEQYF
.	TRBJ2-6	few	TRBV28	TGTGCCAGCAGTTTATATAGACGTATTATTAACTCTGGGGCCAACGTCCTGACTTTC	CASSLYRRIINSGANVLTF
.	TRBJ1-4	.	TRBV19	TGTGCCAGTAGACCTGGGGGGAATGAAAAACTGTTTTTT	CASRPGGNEKLFF
TRBD2	TRBJ2-7	.	TRBV28	TGTGCCAGCAGCCCCGGAGGGACTAGCGGGAGAGGGGCCTACGAGCAGTACTTC	CASSPGGTSGRGAYEQYF